This note documents a single T cell receptor beta chain sequence. The sample holds many counts of this clonotype. Its antigen is unknown. Within one base of it there is no much larger clone, and no base qualities were kept. The protocol used for the library was RACE. Instrument on record: NextSeq 500. During library preparation, unique molecular identifiers were attached to individual cDNA molecules so that TCRs could be counted quantitatively and reproducibly. Each blood RNA sample was used to sequence both TCR alpha and TCR beta chains. The paper's data handling went like this. A median of about 87,000 TCRs per sample was observed, with a range of about 20,000 to 750,000. The Decombinator software suite was used to annotate the V, J and CDR3 of the TCR reads. Every sample was subsampled to the same number of TCRs (28,000) for the PS versus PT1 abundance plots. TCRs were defined as expanded if absent before sensitization and observed at least eight times at the 2-week time point. TCRdb redid the processing of the public reads, applying fastp at Q25 and MiXCR, and retained in-frame beta chains. When rows share a CDR3 protein, they turn into one entry using the most common DNA and genes. The V and J calls here are based on TCRdb, not the publication. The sample contains some 350,000 distinct CDR3 sequences, roughly 6.3% of them found a single time. Around 5.8% of the sample lies in the top ten.

The source of the sample is a study of human T cells and chemical hapten exposure (dated by TCRdb to the early 2020s). Regarding the study in general: For sensitization, 2% DPC in acetone was applied to a 2 cm by 2 cm area of upper inner arm skin. Weekly therapeutic DPC doses were additionally applied to the scalp of patients throughout the roughly 25-week study period. Patch testing was performed on the upper back with Finn chambers containing 0.01% DPC, and the patch tests were scored after 6 days according to International Contact Dermatitis Research Group standards. Alopecia areata with under or over 50% scalp involvement, alopecia totalis and alopecia universalis were represented in the patient cohort, which was mostly female. Libraries were pooled for sequencing, and per-sample TCR yields varied mainly because of small differences in library volumes within the pool. In alopecia patients, the study followed how the peripheral blood TCR repertoire changed in vivo over primary and secondary sensitization to diphenylcyclopropenone (DPC), a hapten. Blood was sampled from patients pre-sensitization (week 0) and at 2, 6 and about 24 weeks after DPC sensitization. Roughly 30 alopecia patients gave blood for TCR sequencing at one to four time points (pre-sensitization, 2, 6 and 24 weeks). What the authors observed across the whole study: Repeated subsampling changed both the strength of the expansion versus patch-test correlation and the threshold at which that correlation became significant. Alopecia, a presumed autoimmune disease, was present in all patients, so the immune response of the patients might differ from that of healthy individuals. Patch test score was positively correlated with the number of PT1 expanded TCRs, with significance at thresholds 8, 16 and 32 but not at 4. No change with DPC sensitization was found in the number of TCRs above 1 in 1000 frequency, and no evidence of global repertoire structure alterations was found. Significantly more large CDR3 similarity clusters were formed by expanded TCRs than by pre-sensitization or healthy control sets, consistent with antigen-driven responses.

The intended sense of this specimen's time point label: patch test 2, 6 weeks after DPC sensitization. What the treatment or condition label conveys for this sample: therapeutic diphenylcyclopropenone sensitization with weekly scalp DPC. Blood at each patch-test visit was drawn before the patch test was applied. Patients were considered eligible if aged 18 to 70, diagnosed with alopecia and deemed suitable for DPC therapy, and patients were excluded if pregnant. Total RNA was extracted from unfractionated whole blood collected in Tempus Blood RNA tubes. The germline V gene supplies CDR1 MDHEN and CDR2 SYDVKM. From the cysteine up to the phenylalanine, the CDR3 has a length of 17 residues. CDR3 DNA is the only sequence kept; it has 51 bases, read in frame from the first base. Compared with germline, V lacks 2 bases and J lacks 4 bases; bases without a gene match: 9.

The source was whole blood, collected in connection with sensitization to the hapten diphenylcyclopropenone (DPC). The sequence joins TRBV28 to TRBJ2-3, with 10 bases aligning to TRBD2. The receptor was isolated from a woman in her late teens or twenties with alopecia areata. Some clones in this sample may be carry-over from other donors' samples. This receptor carries the CDR3 CASSLPQSGGASDTQYF. The DNA sequence is TGTGCCAGCAGTTTACCACAGAGCGGGGGGGCGTCAGATACGCAGTATTTT.